The rows below give T cell receptor beta chains drawn from one sample of a study of T cells in Graves' hyperthyroidism and ophthalmopathy. TCRdb re-called the multiplex PCR reads with MiXCR, one entry per CDR3 protein. The data contain around 430,000 distinct CDR3 sequences, more than 13% of them seen just once; the ten biggest clones take up approximately 32%. Sample: blood. The receptors derive from a woman in her 30s with Graves' hyperthyroidism. CDR3s include the opening cysteine and the closing phenylalanine or tryptophan. The D gene is left open where the match is weak. Rows may omit the clone size; those that give it use once, few, many or a size class.

size,D,J,V,DNA,CDR3
many,NA,TRBJ1-5,TRBV28,TGTGCCAGCAGTTTATTTACAGGGTCCTCTTACAATCAGCCCCAGCATTTT,CASSLFTGSSYNQPQHF
few,TRBD1,TRBJ2-7,TRBV28,TGTGCCAGCACCAATAGGGACAGGGCGACCTACGAGCAGTACTTC,CASTNRDRATYEQYF
NA,NA,TRBJ1-6,TRBV28,TGTGCCAGCAGTTCCCAGGGACGAGGGAATTCACCCCTCCACTTT,CASSSQGRGNSPLHF
many,TRBD2,TRBJ2-5,TRBV20-1,TGCAGTGCTATTATCCTAGCGGGGCCCCAAGAGACCCAGTACTTC,CSAIILAGPQETQYF
many,NA,TRBJ2-7,TRBV7-6,TGTGCCAGCAGCCATAATTCAGGGCTCGAGCAGTACTTC,CASSHNSGLEQYF
many,NA,TRBJ1-2,TRBV28,TGTGCCAGCAGTTTTAGTACGGCCTATGGCTACACCTTC,CASSFSTAYGYTF
few,NA,TRBJ1-5,TRBV2,TGTGCCAGCAATACAGGATTTGGCAATCAGCCCCAGCATTTT,CASNTGFGNQPQHF
many,TRBD2,TRBJ2-1,TRBV6-1,TGTGCCAGCACCTGGACTAGCGGGAATTTCAATGAGCAGTTCTTC,CASTWTSGNFNEQFF
many,NA,TRBJ1-1,TRBV3-1,TGTGCCAGCAGCCAAGTGCCAGGAGAAAGCAACACTGAAGCTTTCTTT,CASSQVPGESNTEAFF
many,NA,TRBJ2-5,TRBV3-1,TGTGCCAGCAGCCAAGATCTTTCCACCTCAGGGACCCAGTACTTC,CASSQDLSTSGTQYF
NA,TRBD2,TRBJ2-7,TRBV10-3,TGTGCCATCAGGGGGACTAGCGGGAGAGCACAACCTCAAGTCCTCTCCTACGAGCAGTACTTC,CAIRGTSGRAQPQVLSYEQYF
many,NA,TRBJ1-1,TRBV20-1,TGCAGTGCAGAGACAGGCGATGAAGTAGTTAGGGGCACTGAAGCTTTCTTT,CSAETGDEVVRGTEAFF
NA,NA,TRBJ2-5,TRBV5-1,TGCGCCAGCAGCTCGGGACACCAAGAGACCCAGTACTTC,CASSSGHQETQYF
few,NA,TRBJ2-4,TRBV6-1,TGTGCCAGCAGCCCTACTGGACCACTAGCCAAAAACATTCAGTACTTC,CASSPTGPLAKNIQYF
NA,TRBD1,TRBJ1-2,TRBV2,TGTGCCAGCGTAGGACAGGACTATGGCTACACCTTC,CASVGQDYGYTF
NA,TRBD1,TRBJ2-2,TRBV20-1,TGCAGTGCCGGCGAGGGGGCGTCCGGGGAGCTGTTTTTT,CSAGEGASGELFF
NA,NA,TRBJ2-7,TRBV20-1,TGCAGTGCCTCTTCCGGGCTTTCGAGCTCCTACGAGCAGTACTTC,CSASSGLSSSYEQYF
NA,TRBD1,TRBJ2-2,TRBV10-3,TGTGCCAGTTACAGGGGGCGGAATACCGGGGAGCTGTTTTTT,CASYRGRNTGELFF
NA,TRBD1,TRBJ1-1,TRBV14,TGTGCCAGCAGACCGGGACAGGGGGTGCCAAACACTGAAGCTTTCTTT,CASRPGQGVPNTEAFF
few,TRBD1,TRBJ2-7,TRBV4-2,TGTGCCAGCAGCCTAGGACAGGCAGGGGCGAGCCTTGGGGAGCAGTACTTC,CASSLGQAGASLGEQYF
few,TRBD2,TRBJ2-1,TRBV20-1,TGCAGTGCTGGGACTAGCAAAGGCAATGAGCAGTTCTTC,CSAGTSKGNEQFF
few,NA,TRBJ1-2,TRBV28,TGTGCCACCGTGTATCTACAGGGCTATGGCTACACCTTC,CATVYLQGYGYTF
few,NA,TRBJ2-7,TRBV20-1,TGCAGTGCTAGAGCCCAGGCCCTCTACGAGCAGTACTTC,CSARAQALYEQYF
many,TRBD2,TRBJ2-3,TRBV3-1,TGTGCCAGCAGCCAAGACAGACTAGCGGGAGTAAATACGCAGTATTTT,CASSQDRLAGVNTQYF